This TCR beta chain was observed in a study of blood T cell repertoires in COVID-19. The overall study: The study drew acute and convalescent COVID-19 samples from the United States, Italy and Spain. In each case, the material was cDNA or gDNA derived from T cells, B-cell-depleted T cells, or PBMCs.

Produced via immunoSEQ multiplex PCR; TCRdb's table is partial and in-frame only. The repertoire holds about 94,000 clones, with approximately 79% as singletons. The V and J ends lost 11 bases and 6 bases respectively, with 20 bases between them. In germline, CDR1 is MNHNY, CDR2 SVGAGI (reference sequence). The CDR3 spans 13 residues. Seattle cases were enrolled at active infection and followed longitudinally. The rearrangement uses TRBV6-6 and TRBJ2-7; TRBD2 might be the D (6 bases). Sequencing was done on a sample of peripheral blood. The receptor's source is a man in his 70s with COVID-19, enrolled during active disease. The CDR3 here is CASQRERPGEQYF. Here the CDR3 DNA reads TGTGCCTCCCAACGGGAGCGACCTGGCGAGCAGTACTTC.